The sample holds a few counts of the clone carrying this T cell receptor (beta chain). In total, each donor contributed a single heparinised blood draw that averaged about 110 mL. Expressed TCRB transcripts were sequenced because the entire RNA isolate underwent reverse transcription. The protocol was immunoSEQ multiplex PCR, while the TCRdb copy is restricted to in-frame clones and leaves out a portion. Of about 930,000 clones in the sample, roughly 15% were seen once. Per germline, CDR1 SGHRS and CDR2 YFSETQ. Trimming took 0 bases from V and 0 from J, leaving 7 bases between them. CDR3 length equals 14 residues. The data were taken from a study of beta chain features in type 1 diabetes.

This receptor was obtained from a young woman in good health. The sample comprised naive CD4+ T cells from blood. V gene TRBV5-1 combines with J gene TRBJ2-7; no definite D call. CDR3 protein: CASSLDLPSYEQYF. The CDR3 DNA reads TGCGCCAGCAGCTTGGACCTGCCCTCCTACGAGCAGTACTTC.